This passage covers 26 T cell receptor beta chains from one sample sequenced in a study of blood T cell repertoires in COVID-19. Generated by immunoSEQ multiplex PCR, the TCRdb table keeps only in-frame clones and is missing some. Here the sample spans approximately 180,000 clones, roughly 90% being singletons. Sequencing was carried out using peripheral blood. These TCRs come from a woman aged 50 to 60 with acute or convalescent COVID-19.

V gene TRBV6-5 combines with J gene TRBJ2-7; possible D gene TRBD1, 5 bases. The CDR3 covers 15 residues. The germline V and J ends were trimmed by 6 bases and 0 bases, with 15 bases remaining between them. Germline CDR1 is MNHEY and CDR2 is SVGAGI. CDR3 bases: TGTGCCAGCAGGATTCAGGGCGGAACCTCCTACGAGCAGTACTTC. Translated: CASRIQGGTSYEQYF.

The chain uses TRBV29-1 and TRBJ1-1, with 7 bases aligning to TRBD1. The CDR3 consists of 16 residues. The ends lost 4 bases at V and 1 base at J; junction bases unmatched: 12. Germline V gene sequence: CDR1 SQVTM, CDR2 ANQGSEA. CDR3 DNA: TGCAGCGTTGCAGGAGACAGGGTAAAGGGGAACACTGAAGCTTTCTTT. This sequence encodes CSVAGDRVKGNTEAFF.

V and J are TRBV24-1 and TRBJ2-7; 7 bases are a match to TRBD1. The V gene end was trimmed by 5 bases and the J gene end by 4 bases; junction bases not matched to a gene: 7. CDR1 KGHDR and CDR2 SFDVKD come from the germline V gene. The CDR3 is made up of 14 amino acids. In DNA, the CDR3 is TGTGCCACCAGTGCCACCCGGGACAGTTACGAGCAGTACTTC. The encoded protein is CATSATRDSYEQYF.

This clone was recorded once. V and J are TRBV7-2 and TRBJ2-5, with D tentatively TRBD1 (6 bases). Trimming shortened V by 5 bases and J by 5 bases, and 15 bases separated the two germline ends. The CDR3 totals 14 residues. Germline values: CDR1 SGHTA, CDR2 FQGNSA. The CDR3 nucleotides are TGTGCCAGCAGCGTACGACAGGTTGGGGAGACCCAGTACTTC. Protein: CASSVRQVGETQYF.

The CDR3 is CAWSKQGNTEAFF. The CDR3 nucleotides are TGTGCCTGGAGCAAACAGGGCAACACTGAAGCTTTCTTT. The chain combines TRBV30 with TRBJ1-1; TRBD1 is a possible D gene (6 bases). Per germline, CDR1 GTSNPN and CDR2 SVGIG (reference sequence). The CDR3 spans 13 residues. V was shortened by 3 bases and J by 2 bases, with 10 bases between the two germline ends.

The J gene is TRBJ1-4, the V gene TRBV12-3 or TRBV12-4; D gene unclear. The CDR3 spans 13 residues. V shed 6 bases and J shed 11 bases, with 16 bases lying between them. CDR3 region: CASRTSPRQKLFF. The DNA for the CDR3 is TGTGCCAGCAGAACATCCCCGCGGCAGAAACTGTTTTTT.

CDR3 coding DNA: TGTGCCAGCAGCTTAGGGTCCGGGACAGGGGCTTCCACAGATACGCAGTATTTT. This gives the protein CASSLGSGTGASTDTQYF. V and J are TRBV7-9 and TRBJ2-3; 10 positions agree with TRBD1. Looked up from germline, CDR1 is SEHNR and CDR2 is FQNEAQ (reference sequence). The CDR3 extends over 18 amino acids. With 1 base clipped from V and 2 bases from J, the junction kept 9 bases outside the gene matches. The full variable domain, with the rest looked up from reference TRBV7-9 and TRBJ2-3, is DTGVSQNPRHKITKRGQNVTFRCDPISEHNRLYWYRQTLGQGPEFLTYFQNEAQLEKSRLLSDRFSAERPKGSFSTLEIQRTEQGDSAMYLCASSLGSGTGASTDTQYFGPGTRLTVL.

The CDR3 loop reads CASSLWGVNCQYF. Written as DNA, the CDR3 is TGTGCCAGCAGTTTATGGGGAGTTAATTGTCAGTACTTC. The rearrangement joins TRBV12-3 or TRBV12-4 to TRBJ2-4; D is possibly TRBD2 (5 bases). The CDR3 is 13 amino acids. V lost 2 bases to trimming and J lost 12 bases, with 14 bases between them.

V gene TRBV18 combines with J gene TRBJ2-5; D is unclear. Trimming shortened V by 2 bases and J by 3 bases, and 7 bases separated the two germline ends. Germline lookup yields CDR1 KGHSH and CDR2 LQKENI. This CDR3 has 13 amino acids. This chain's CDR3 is CASSPGLEETQYF. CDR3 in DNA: TGTGCCAGCTCACCAGGCCTGGAAGAGACCCAGTACTTC.

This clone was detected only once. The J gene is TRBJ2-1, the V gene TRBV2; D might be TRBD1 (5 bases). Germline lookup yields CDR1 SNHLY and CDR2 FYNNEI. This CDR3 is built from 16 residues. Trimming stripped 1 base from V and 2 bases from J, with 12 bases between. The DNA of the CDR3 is TGTGCCAGCAGTGAAGAGGGGTCGACCACCTACAATGAGCAGTTCTTC. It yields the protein CASSEEGSTTYNEQFF. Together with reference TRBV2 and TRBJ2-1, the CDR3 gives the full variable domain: EPEVTQTPSHQVTQMGQEVILRCVPISNHLYFYWYRQILGQKVEFLVSFYNNEISEKSEIFDDQFSVERPDGSNFTLKIRSTKLEDSAMYFCASSEEGSTTYNEQFFGPGTRLTVL.

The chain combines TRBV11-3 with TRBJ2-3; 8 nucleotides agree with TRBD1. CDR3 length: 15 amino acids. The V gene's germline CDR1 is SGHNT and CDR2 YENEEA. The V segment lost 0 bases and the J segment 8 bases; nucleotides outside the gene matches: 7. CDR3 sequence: CASSLEDRVGGTQYF. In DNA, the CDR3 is TGTGCCAGCAGCTTAGAGGACAGGGTGGGGGGTACGCAGTATTTT.

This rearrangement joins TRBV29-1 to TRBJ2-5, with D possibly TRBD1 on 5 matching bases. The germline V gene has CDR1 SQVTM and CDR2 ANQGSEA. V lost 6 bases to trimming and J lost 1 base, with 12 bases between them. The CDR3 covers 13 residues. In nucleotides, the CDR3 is TGCAGCGTCTGGGCTGACAGCCAAGAGACCCAGTACTTC. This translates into CSVWADSQETQYF.

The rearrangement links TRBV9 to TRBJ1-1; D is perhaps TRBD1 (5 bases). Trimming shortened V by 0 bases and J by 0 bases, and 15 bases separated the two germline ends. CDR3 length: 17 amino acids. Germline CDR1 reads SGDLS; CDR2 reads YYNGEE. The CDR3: CASSVAGQKGMNTEAFF. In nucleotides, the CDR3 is TGTGCCAGCAGCGTAGCCGGGCAGAAGGGGATGAACACTGAAGCTTTCTTT.

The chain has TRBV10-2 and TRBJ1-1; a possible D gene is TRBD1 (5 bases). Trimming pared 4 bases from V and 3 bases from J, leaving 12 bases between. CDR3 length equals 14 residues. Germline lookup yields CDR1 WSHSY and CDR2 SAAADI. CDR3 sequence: CASSVGGEDTEAFF. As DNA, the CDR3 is TGCGCCAGCAGTGTCGGGGGGGAGGACACTGAAGCTTTCTTT.

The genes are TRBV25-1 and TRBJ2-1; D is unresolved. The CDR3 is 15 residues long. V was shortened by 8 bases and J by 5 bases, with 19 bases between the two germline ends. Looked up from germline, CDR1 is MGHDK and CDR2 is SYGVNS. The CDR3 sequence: CASAPSGSLHNEQFF. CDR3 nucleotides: TGTGCCAGCGCGCCGTCGGGTAGTCTGCACAATGAGCAGTTCTTC. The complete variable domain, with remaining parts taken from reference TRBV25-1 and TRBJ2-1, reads EADIYQTPRYLVIGTGKKITLECSQTMGHDKMYWYQQDPGMELHLIHYSYGVNSTEKGDLSSESTVSRIRTEHFPLTLESARPSHTSQYLCASAPSGSLHNEQFFGPGTRLTVL.

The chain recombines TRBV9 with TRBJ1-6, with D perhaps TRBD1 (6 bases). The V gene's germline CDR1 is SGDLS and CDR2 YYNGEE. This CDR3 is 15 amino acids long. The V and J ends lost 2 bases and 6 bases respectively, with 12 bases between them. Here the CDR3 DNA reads TGTGCCAGCAGCGTTTCGGGACAAACTAATTCACCCCTCCACTTT. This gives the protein CASSVSGQTNSPLHF.

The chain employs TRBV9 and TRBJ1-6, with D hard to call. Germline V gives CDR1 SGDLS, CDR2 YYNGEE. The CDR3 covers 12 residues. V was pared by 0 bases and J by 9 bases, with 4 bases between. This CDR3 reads CASSVAGSPLHF. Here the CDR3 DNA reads TGTGCCAGCAGCGTAGCGGGTTCACCCCTCCACTTT.

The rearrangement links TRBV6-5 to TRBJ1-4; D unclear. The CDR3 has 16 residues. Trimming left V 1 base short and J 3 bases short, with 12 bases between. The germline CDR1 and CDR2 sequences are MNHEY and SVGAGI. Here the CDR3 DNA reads TGTGCCAGCAGTTACTATCGCCCTTCAGCTAATGAAAAACTGTTTTTT. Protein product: CASSYYRPSANEKLFF.

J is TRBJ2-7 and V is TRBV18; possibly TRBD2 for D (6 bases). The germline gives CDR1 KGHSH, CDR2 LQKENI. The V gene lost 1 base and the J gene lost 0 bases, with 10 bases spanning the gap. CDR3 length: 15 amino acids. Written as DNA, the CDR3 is TGTGCCAGCTCACCACAGGTGGACTACTCCTACGAGCAGTACTTC. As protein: CASSPQVDYSYEQYF.

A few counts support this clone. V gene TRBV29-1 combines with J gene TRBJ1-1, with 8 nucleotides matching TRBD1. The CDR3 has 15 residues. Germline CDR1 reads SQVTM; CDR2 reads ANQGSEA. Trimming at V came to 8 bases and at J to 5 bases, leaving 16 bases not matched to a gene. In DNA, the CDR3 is TGCAGCTGCGAACCCTTCCAGGGGGCAGTGACTGAAGCTTTCTTT. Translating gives CSCEPFQGAVTEAFF.

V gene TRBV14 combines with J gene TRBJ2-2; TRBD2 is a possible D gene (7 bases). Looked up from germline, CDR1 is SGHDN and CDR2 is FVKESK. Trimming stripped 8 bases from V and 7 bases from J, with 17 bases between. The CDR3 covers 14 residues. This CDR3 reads CASGRRGGDGELFF. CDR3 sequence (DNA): TGTGCCAGCGGACGGCGAGGGGGGGACGGGGAGCTGTTTTTT.

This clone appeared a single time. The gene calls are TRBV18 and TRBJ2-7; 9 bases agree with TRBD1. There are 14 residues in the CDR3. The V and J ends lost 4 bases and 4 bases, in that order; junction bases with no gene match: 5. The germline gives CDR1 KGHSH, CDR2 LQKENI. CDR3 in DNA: TGTGCCAGCTCACTCGCCGGGACAGGGTACGAGCAGTACTTC. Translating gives CASSLAGTGYEQYF. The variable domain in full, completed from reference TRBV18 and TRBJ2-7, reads NAGVMQNPRHLVRRRGQEARLRCSPMKGHSHVYWYRQLPEEGLKFMVYLQKENIIDESGMPKERFSAEFPKEGPSILRIQQVVRGDSAAYFCASSLAGTGYEQYFGPGTRLTVT.

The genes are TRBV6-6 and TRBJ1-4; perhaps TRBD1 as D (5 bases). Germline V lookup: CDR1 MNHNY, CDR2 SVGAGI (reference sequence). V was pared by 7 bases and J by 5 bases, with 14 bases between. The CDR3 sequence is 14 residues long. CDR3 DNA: TGTGCCAGCAAGCGGGGCAGCCAGAATGAAAAACTGTTTTTT. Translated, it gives CASKRGSQNEKLFF.

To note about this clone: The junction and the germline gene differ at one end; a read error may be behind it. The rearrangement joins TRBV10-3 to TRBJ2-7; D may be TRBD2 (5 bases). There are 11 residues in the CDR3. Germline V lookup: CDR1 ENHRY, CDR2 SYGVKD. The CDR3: CAISESTDWHF. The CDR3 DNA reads TGTGCCATCAGTGAGTCGACGGACTGGCACTTC.

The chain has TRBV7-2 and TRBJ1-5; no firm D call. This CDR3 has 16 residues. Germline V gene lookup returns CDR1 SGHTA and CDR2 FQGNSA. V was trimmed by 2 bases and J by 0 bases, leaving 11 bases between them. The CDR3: CASSLFGPDSNQPQHF. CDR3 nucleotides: TGTGCCAGCAGCTTATTTGGCCCAGATAGCAATCAGCCCCAGCATTTT.

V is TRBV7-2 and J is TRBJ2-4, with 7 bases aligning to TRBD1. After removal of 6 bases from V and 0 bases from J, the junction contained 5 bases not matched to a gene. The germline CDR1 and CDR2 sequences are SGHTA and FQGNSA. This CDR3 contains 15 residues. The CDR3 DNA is TGTGCCAGCAGTACCGGACAGGTAGCCAAAAACATTCAGTACTTC. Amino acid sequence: CASSTGQVAKNIQYF.